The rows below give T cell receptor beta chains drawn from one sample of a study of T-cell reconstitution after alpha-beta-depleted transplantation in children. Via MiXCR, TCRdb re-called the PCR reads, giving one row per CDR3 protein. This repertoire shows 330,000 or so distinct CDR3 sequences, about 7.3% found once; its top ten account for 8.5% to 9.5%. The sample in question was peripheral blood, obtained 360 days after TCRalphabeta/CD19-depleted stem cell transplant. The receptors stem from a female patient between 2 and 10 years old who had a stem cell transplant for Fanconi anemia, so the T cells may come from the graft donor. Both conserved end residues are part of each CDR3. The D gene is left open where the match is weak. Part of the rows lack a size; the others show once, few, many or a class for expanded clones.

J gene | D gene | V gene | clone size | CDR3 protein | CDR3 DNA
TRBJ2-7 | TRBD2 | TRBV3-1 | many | CASSLQLAGAYEQYF | TGTGCCAGCAGTCTCCAACTAGCGGGAGCCTACGAGCAGTACTTC
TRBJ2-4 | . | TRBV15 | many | CATSSIKNIQYF | TGTGCCACCAGCAGTATCAAAAACATTCAGTACTTC
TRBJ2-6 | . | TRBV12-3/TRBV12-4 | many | CASSFGPGANVLTF | TGTGCCAGCAGTTTCGGACCTGGGGCCAACGTCCTGACTTTC
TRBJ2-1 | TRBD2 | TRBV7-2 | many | CASSLVPSGSHNEQFF | TGTGCCAGCAGCTTAGTACCTAGCGGGTCACACAATGAGCAGTTCTTC
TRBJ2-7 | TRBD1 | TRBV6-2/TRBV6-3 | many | CASSYHLRQGRFPHEQYF | TGTGCCAGCAGTTACCACCTGCGACAGGGAAGATTCCCCCACGAGCAGTACTTC
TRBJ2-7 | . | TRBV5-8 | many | CASNNDRYEQYF | TGTGCCAGCAACAACGACAGGTACGAGCAGTACTTC
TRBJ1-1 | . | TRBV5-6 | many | CASSWAGLAPYEAFF | TGTGCCAGCAGCTGGGCGGGACTGGCCCCTTATGAAGCTTTCTTT
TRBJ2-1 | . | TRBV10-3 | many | CAISQGINGPLYNEQFF | TGTGCCATCAGCCAGGGGATCAACGGACCTCTCTACAATGAGCAGTTCTTC
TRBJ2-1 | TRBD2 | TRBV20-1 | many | CSAPSGGAREQFF | TGCAGTGCTCCCAGCGGGGGGGCTCGAGAGCAGTTCTTC
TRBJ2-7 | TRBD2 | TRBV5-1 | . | CASNPSFGRQPSYEQYF | TGCGCCAGCAACCCCTCATTCGGGAGGCAACCTTCCTACGAGCAGTACTTC
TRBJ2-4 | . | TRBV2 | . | CASSEETGLAKNIQYF | TGTGCCAGCAGTGAAGAAACGGGGTTAGCCAAAAACATTCAGTACTTC
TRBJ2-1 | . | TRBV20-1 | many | CSASDRDGAYNEQFF | TGCAGTGCTAGCGATCGGGACGGAGCTTACAATGAGCAGTTCTTC
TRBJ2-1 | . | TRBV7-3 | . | CASSLEEWGTNEQFF | TGTGCCAGCAGCTTAGAGGAATGGGGGACGAATGAGCAGTTCTTC
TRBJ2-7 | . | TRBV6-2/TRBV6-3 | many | CASSAHRSHLTYEQYF | TGTGCCAGCAGTGCCCACAGAAGCCATTTGACCTACGAGCAGTACTTC
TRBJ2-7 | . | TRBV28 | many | CASRVSLFEQYF | TGTGCCAGCCGGGTTAGCTTATTTGAGCAGTACTTC
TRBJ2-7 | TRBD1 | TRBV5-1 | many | CASSLPTGTGYNYEQYF | TGCGCCAGCAGCCTGCCAACCGGGACAGGGTACAACTACGAGCAGTACTTC
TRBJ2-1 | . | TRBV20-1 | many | CSARGLGGALYNEQFF | TGCAGTGCTAGAGGATTGGGGGGGGCCCTCTACAATGAGCAGTTCTTC
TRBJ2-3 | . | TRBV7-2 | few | CASSAARDTQYF | TGTGCCAGCAGCGCGGCCCGGGATACGCAGTATTTT
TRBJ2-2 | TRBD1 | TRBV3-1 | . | CASSQRDRGPSGELFF | TGTGCCAGCAGCCAGAGGGACAGGGGGCCGTCCGGGGAGCTGTTTTTT
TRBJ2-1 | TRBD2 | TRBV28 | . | CASSSGASGANNEQFF | TGTGCCAGCAGCTCTGGGGCTAGCGGGGCGAACAATGAGCAGTTCTTC
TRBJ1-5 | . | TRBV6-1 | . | CASSEFPAQGPQHF | TGTGCCAGCAGTGAATTCCCGGCGCAGGGGCCCCAGCATTTT
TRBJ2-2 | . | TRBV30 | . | CAWSVLALTGELSF | TGTGCCTGGAGTGTACTGGCTCTCACCGGGGAGCTGTCTTTT
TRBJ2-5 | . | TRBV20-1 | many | CSVTDFSGETQYF | TGCAGTGTCACGGACTTTTCGGGAGAGACCCAGTACTTC